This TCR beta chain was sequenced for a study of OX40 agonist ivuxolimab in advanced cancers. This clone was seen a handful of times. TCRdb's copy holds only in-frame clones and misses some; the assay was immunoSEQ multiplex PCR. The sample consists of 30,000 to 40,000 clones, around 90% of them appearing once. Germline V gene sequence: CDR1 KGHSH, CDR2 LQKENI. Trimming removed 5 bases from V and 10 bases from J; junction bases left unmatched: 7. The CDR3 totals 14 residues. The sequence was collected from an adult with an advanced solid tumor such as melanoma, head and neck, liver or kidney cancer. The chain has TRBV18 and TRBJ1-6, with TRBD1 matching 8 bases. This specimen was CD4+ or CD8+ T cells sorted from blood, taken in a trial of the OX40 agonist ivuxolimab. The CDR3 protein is CASSRTGWGSPLHF. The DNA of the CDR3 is TGTGCCAGCTCAAGGACAGGGTGGGGATCACCCCTCCACTTT.